This T cell receptor (beta chain) was captured by sequencing in a study of T cells in localized non-small cell lung cancer. Study-wide results and limits: The appearance of a median around 57 of the top 100 tumor clones was seen in adjacent lung. Sequencing involved a lone tumor region, leaving heterogeneity possible. Greater blood T cell density accompanied longer overall survival.

On this clone itself: Its specificity is unknown.

Assay: immunoSEQ multiplex PCR; the TCRdb copy retains only in-frame clones and omits some. The top ten clones hold about a sixth of a sample with about 33,000 clones, about nine tenths of them seen once. The input for sequencing was peripheral blood mononuclear cells, taken before any cancer treatment. The sequence came from a man aged 40 to 75 with stage III lung adenocarcinoma.

The CDR3 coding sequence is TGTGCCAGCAGCGCCGGGACAGGCTATGGCTACACCTTC. This sequence encodes CASSAGTGYGYTF. The chain has TRBV7-3 and TRBJ1-2; TRBD1 aligns across 8 bases. Per germline, CDR1 SGHTA and CDR2 FQGTGA. The trim removed 5 bases at V and 4 bases at J, leaving 3 bases unmatched. The CDR3 runs 13 residues.